Included here is one T cell receptor beta chain sequence, with context. The antigen remains unidentified. Sequencing templates came from extracted RNA that was reverse transcribed into cDNA. TCRdb's copy holds only in-frame clones and misses some; the assay was immunoSEQ multiplex PCR. This table holds roughly 220,000 clones, roughly 66% found once. The data were obtained in a study of CD8+ T cells in alopecia areata. Study-wide results and limits: Scalp clonality and expanded CD8+ clones among the top 100 showed significant decreases with tofacitinib. Alopecia totalis/universalis scalp especially showed more expanded CD8+ clones than normal scalp.

Germline CDR1 and CDR2: SGHVS and FQNEAQ. The CDR3 covers 14 residues. V shed 5 bases, J shed 3 bases, and the junction held 5 bases outside the gene matches. Indicated treatment: oral pan-JAK inhibitor, 5-10 mg twice daily. The gene calls are TRBV7-8 and TRBJ1-2, with TRBD1 matching 8 bases. Sequenced material: CD4+ T cells sorted from blood, taken between weeks 43 and 45, from a patient treated with tofacitinib. The source is a human donor with alopecia areata. In nucleotides, the CDR3 is TGTGCCAGCAGCCGCGGACAGGGCGACTATGGCTACACCTTC. This translates into CASSRGQGDYGYTF.